What follows are 18 T cell receptor beta chains derived from one specimen sequenced in a study of a mutant IDH1 vaccine in newly diagnosed glioma. The sample's time point: baseline, week 1 (first vaccination visit). The treatment here: pre-vaccination baseline after standard-of-care therapy. Measured with immunoSEQ multiplex PCR; TCRdb has only the in-frame clones, and not every one. The sample comprises about 68,000 clones, 60% to 85% of which are singletons, and about 7.5% rests with the top ten. The input for sequencing was PBMCs, taken from a glioma patient treated with radiotherapy, temozolomide or both. Receptors originate from a man aged 45 to 65 with glioma.

This chain uses TRBV14 with TRBJ1-2; 7 bases line up with TRBD1. The CDR3 is 13 residues long. V gave up 5 bases and J gave up 8 bases; unmatched junction bases: 8. Germline CDR1 is SGHDN and CDR2 is FVKESK. CDR3 region: CASSSQGDGGYTF. As DNA, the CDR3 is TGTGCCAGCAGCTCCCAGGGGGACGGGGGCTACACCTTC.

The chain joins TRBV19 to TRBJ2-1; D unclear. Deletions cut 0 bases from V and 5 bases from J, with 5 bases between. The CDR3 contains 13 residues. CDR1 and CDR2 from the germline V gene are LNHDA and SQIVND (reference sequence). The chain's CDR3 is CASSIEVHNEQFF. The CDR3 coding sequence is TGTGCCAGTAGTATAGAAGTTCACAATGAGCAGTTCTTC.

J is TRBJ1-6 and V is TRBV5-4; 11 bases map to TRBD1. Per the germline V gene, CDR1 is SGHNT and CDR2 is YYREEE (reference sequence). V lost 0 bases and J lost 10; bases outside the gene matches: 6. The CDR3 length is 16 residues. The CDR3 sequence: CASSLDMDRGRSPLHF. In DNA form, the CDR3 reads TGTGCCAGCAGCTTGGATATGGACAGGGGGCGGTCACCCCTCCACTTT.

V and J are TRBV5-1 and TRBJ1-1, with unresolved D. CDR1 is SGHRS and CDR2 is YFSETQ in the germline V gene. This CDR3 region has 16 residues. Deletions cut 4 bases from V and 1 base from J, with 17 bases between. CDR3 amino acids: CASSTDPGSRNTEAFF. CDR3 DNA: TGCGCCAGCAGCACCGACCCCGGGTCTAGGAACACTGAAGCTTTCTTT.

The gene calls are TRBV19 and TRBJ2-1, with 12 bases fitting TRBD2. This CDR3 region has 16 residues. Germline lookup yields CDR1 LNHDA and CDR2 SQIVND (reference sequence). V dropped 7 bases and J dropped 6; count of bases not matched to a gene: 10. The CDR3 DNA follows: TGTGCCAGTACCACCTTAGGACTAGCGGGGCGCAATGAGCAGTTCTTC. This translates into CASTTLGLAGRNEQFF.

The rearrangement links TRBV9 to TRBJ1-2, with TRBD1 identical over 10 bases. J gave up 8 bases and V 4 bases, and 11 bases lay outside the gene matches. The length of the CDR3 is 15 residues. The germline V gene has CDR1 SGDLS and CDR2 YYNGEE. The CDR3: CASSPRQGAPTGYTF. CDR3 coding DNA: TGTGCCAGCAGCCCTCGACAGGGGGCGCCTACAGGCTACACCTTC.

The gene calls are TRBV6-1 and TRBJ2-7; tentative D call: TRBD1 (5 bases). CDR3 length equals 12 residues. V was trimmed by 4 bases and J by 4 bases, leaving 8 bases between them. Per germline, CDR1 MNHNS and CDR2 SASEGT. CDR3 coding DNA: TGTGCCAGCAGTGCTGACAGTTACGAGCAGTACTTC. Translating gives CASSADSYEQYF.

The chain carries TRBV7-2 and TRBJ1-1; no reliable D call. CDR1 and CDR2 (germline): SGHTA, FQGNSA. Between the trimmed V and J ends, which lost 1 base and 7 bases, there was a span of 10 bases. This CDR3 is built from 13 residues. The DNA for the CDR3 is TGTGCCAGCAGCTTAGGAGGGTCGGTTGAAGCTTTCTTT. Translation: CASSLGGSVEAFF.

J is TRBJ2-1 and V is TRBV15; 10 bases are a match to TRBD2. Germline V lookup: CDR1 LNHNV, CDR2 YYDKDF (reference sequence). Unmatched junction bases numbered 7, after V lost 5 bases and J lost 3 bases. This CDR3 has 16 residues. CDR3 residues: CATSGKRGGLYNEQFF. CDR3 DNA sequence: TGTGCCACCAGCGGGAAGCGGGGGGGCCTCTACAATGAGCAGTTCTTC.

This chain links TRBV28 with TRBJ1-1; D is undetermined. Trimming stripped 2 bases from V and 3 bases from J, with 10 bases between. The CDR3 extends over 14 amino acids. The V gene's germline CDR1 is MDHEN and CDR2 SYDVKM. CDR3: CASSLLNSYTEAFF. In DNA form, the CDR3 reads TGTGCCAGCAGTTTACTCAACAGTTACACTGAAGCTTTCTTT. The full variable domain, completed using reference TRBV28 and TRBJ1-1, is DVKVTQSSRYLVKRTGEKVFLECVQDMDHENMFWYRQDPGLGLRLIYFSYDVKMKEKGDIPEGYSVSREKKERFSLILESASTNQTSMYLCASSLLNSYTEAFFGQGTRLTVV.

The J gene is TRBJ1-2, the V gene TRBV7-2, with D unresolved. The CDR3 sequence is 15 residues long. The V and J ends lost 3 bases and 0 bases respectively, with 11 bases between them. CDR1 SGHTA and CDR2 FQGNSA come from the germline V gene. DNA for the CDR3: TGTGCCAGCAGCTTTGCGCAGAGGCCTAACTATGGCTACACCTTC. Residues: CASSFAQRPNYGYTF.

The genes are TRBV10-2 and TRBJ1-1; no clear D. The V end was cut by 10 bases, the J end by 2 bases, with 17 bases between. Per the germline V gene, CDR1 is WSHSY and CDR2 is SAAADI. The CDR3 runs to 14 residues. CDR3 coding DNA: TGCGCCACACAAAAGGACGGGAGTAACACTGAAGCTTTCTTT. It yields the protein CATQKDGSNTEAFF.

This chain uses TRBV9 with TRBJ2-2; D call uncertain. CDR3 length equals 14 residues. Germline CDR1 SGDLS, CDR2 YYNGEE. V gave up 2 bases and J gave up 4 bases, with 9 bases separating them. The CDR3: CASSVTATTGELFF. The CDR3 DNA is TGTGCCAGCAGCGTTACAGCTACCACCGGGGAGCTGTTTTTT.

The chain uses TRBV5-1 and TRBJ2-7, with D perhaps TRBD1 (6 bases). Germline V lookup: CDR1 SGHRS, CDR2 YFSETQ. This CDR3 contains 14 residues. Trimming removed 4 bases at V and 4 bases at J, with 15 bases between. The CDR3 loop is CASSPQGTVYEQYF. The CDR3 region has the DNA TGCGCCAGCAGCCCACAGGGTACAGTTTACGAGCAGTACTTC.

The chain recombines TRBV30 with TRBJ1-5; TRBD1 is a possible D gene (6 bases). The CDR3 length is 13 residues. Trimming took off 4 bases at V and 6 bases at J, with 13 bases between the two ends. Germline CDR1 GTSNPN, CDR2 SVGIG (reference sequence). The CDR3: CAWKGGGSQPQHF. CDR3 DNA sequence: TGTGCCTGGAAGGGAGGGGGGTCTCAGCCCCAGCATTTT.

The chain is built from TRBV10-3 and TRBJ1-2; D possibly corresponds to TRBD1 (5 bases). Trimming left V 0 bases short and J 4 bases short, with 12 bases between. The length of the CDR3 is 15 residues. Germline V CDR1 and CDR2: ENHRY, SYGVKD. CDR3 sequence (DNA): TGTGCCATCAGTGAGTCTCTGCAGGGCCGCTATGGCTACACCTTC. This sequence encodes CAISESLQGRYGYTF.

This chain links TRBV2 with TRBJ1-2; D is unresolved. Germline-derived CDR1 and CDR2 are SNHLY and FYNNEI. The length of the CDR3 is 12 residues. The V end was cut by 5 bases, the J end by 8 bases, with 12 bases between. This CDR3 reads CASSPDTYGYTF. CDR3 DNA sequence: TGTGCCAGCAGTCCCGACACGTACGGCTACACCTTC.

The V gene is TRBV18, the J gene TRBJ2-3; D is possibly TRBD1 (6 bases). CDR3 length: 17 amino acids. The ends were cut back, 1 base at V and 2 bases at J, with 16 bases in the middle. Germline-derived CDR1 and CDR2 are KGHSH and LQKENI. The CDR3 DNA reads as TGTGCCAGCTCACCACGTCTGGGACAAGGGAACACAGATACGCAGTATTTT. Its translation: CASSPRLGQGNTDTQYF.